These 11 T cell receptor beta chains were all obtained from the same sample, sequenced in a study of identical twins. TCRdb used MiXCR to reprocess the 5' RACE reads, holding one entry per CDR3 protein. In the table there are fewer than 500,000 distinct CDR3 sequences, roughly an eighth of which are singletons. These data also featured in a second study, about yellow fever vaccine responses in identical twins.

The sample consisted of CD4+ T cells sorted from blood. Receptors originate from a woman aged 18-29 years in good health.

The chain links TRBV10-1 to TRBJ2-2, with a possible D match to TRBD2 (6 bases). V lost 6 bases and J 5 bases, leaving 16 bases between the germline ends. The CDR3 consists of 15 residues. Germline CDR1 WNHNN, CDR2 SYGVQD (reference sequence). CDR3 residues: CASSVSIGGTGELFF. The DNA of the CDR3 is TGCGCCAGCAGCGTTTCAATCGGAGGGACCGGGGAGCTGTTTTTT.

This clonotype was recorded a few times. This rearrangement joins TRBV6-1 to TRBJ1-5; 9 positions match TRBD1. CDR1 and CDR2 (germline): MNHNS, SASEGT. The CDR3 spans 13 residues. J was trimmed by 5 bases and V by 6 bases; bases with no gene match: 2. The CDR3, as DNA: TGTGCCAGCAGAAGGGACAGGGATCAGCCCCAGCATTTT. Amino acid sequence: CASRRDRDQPQHF.

CDR3 nucleotides: TGTGCCACCAGTGACTGGCCTAACACAGATACGCAGTATTTT. Protein: CATSDWPNTDTQYF. The J gene is TRBJ2-3, the V gene TRBV24-1; D gene ambiguous. Germline V gives CDR1 KGHDR, CDR2 SFDVKD. The CDR3 sequence is 14 residues long. Trimming took 4 bases from V and 2 from J, leaving 9 bases between them.

The sample holds a few counts of this clonotype. V gene TRBV30 combines with J gene TRBJ2-7, with 7 bases identical to TRBD2. Trimming at V came to 3 bases and at J to 2 bases, leaving 4 bases not matched to a gene. The germline V gene has CDR1 GTSNPN and CDR2 SVGIG (reference sequence). The CDR3 has 13 residues. The CDR3 loop is CAWRRSGAYEQYF. The CDR3 nucleotides read TGTGCCTGGAGGAGGAGCGGGGCCTACGAGCAGTACTTC.

This clonotype was seen a handful of times. This rearrangement joins TRBV29-1 to TRBJ1-6, with D possibly TRBD1 on 5 matching bases. Trimming cost V 5 bases and J 7 bases, with 15 bases left between them. The CDR3 has 14 amino acids. Germline CDR1 is SQVTM and CDR2 is ANQGSEA. The CDR3: CSVRQQALNSPLHF. The CDR3 DNA reads as TGCAGCGTTAGGCAACAGGCATTGAATTCACCCCTCCACTTT.

V usage is TRBV28 and J usage is TRBJ2-1, with D tentatively TRBD2 (5 bases). The V gene lost 5 bases and the J gene lost 3 bases, with 20 bases spanning the gap. CDR1 and CDR2 from the germline V gene are MDHEN and SYDVKM. The CDR3 is 17 residues long. DNA for the CDR3: TGTGCCAGCAGTATGCCCTCTAGCACTAGAGTCTACAATGAGCAGTTCTTC. The encoded protein is CASSMPSSTRVYNEQFF.

V usage is TRBV4-1 and J usage is TRBJ2-5; TRBD2 is a possible D gene (6 bases). CDR1 is MGHRA and CDR2 is YSYEKL in the germline V gene. V lost 0 bases and J 3 bases, leaving 8 bases between the germline ends. The length of the CDR3 is 14 residues. CDR3 sequence (DNA): TGCGCCAGCAGCCAAGACCCGGGGGAAGAGACCCAGTACTTC. Protein: CASSQDPGEETQYF.

This clonotype was seen a handful of times. The chain couples TRBV5-5 to TRBJ2-3; D may be TRBD2 (5 bases). Germline V gene sequence: CDR1 SGHKS, CDR2 YYEKEE (reference sequence). This CDR3 comprises 14 residues. V gave up 8 bases and J gave up 6 bases, with 19 bases separating them. CDR3 in DNA: TGTGCCAGAGGTTACCGGCCGACGGGGGATACGCAGTATTTT. It encodes CARGYRPTGDTQYF.

The V call is TRBV4-3, the J call TRBJ2-1; 7 bases line up with TRBD2. Germline assignment: CDR1 LGHNA and CDR2 YSLEER. J was trimmed by 1 base and V by 0 bases; bases with no gene match: 3. The CDR3 has 16 residues. The CDR3 loop reads CASSQEGTKSYNEQFF. Written as DNA, the CDR3 is TGCGCCAGCAGCCAAGAGGGGACTAAGTCCTACAATGAGCAGTTCTTC.

This clonotype was detected only a few times. This chain links TRBV6-5 with TRBJ1-5; 8 bases align to TRBD1. Trimming removed 4 bases from V and 4 bases from J; junction bases left unmatched: 6. The CDR3 runs to 15 residues. Germline assignment: CDR1 MNHEY and CDR2 SVGAGI. The CDR3 here is CASSFGQGPNQPQHF. The CDR3, as DNA: TGTGCCAGCAGTTTTGGACAGGGTCCGAATCAGCCCCAGCATTTT.

This clonotype was seen at least ten times. The rearrangement joins TRBV7-2 to TRBJ2-3; D unclear. V was pared by 4 bases and J by 4 bases, with 6 bases between. Germline CDR1 and CDR2: SGHTA and FQGNSA. The CDR3 has 12 amino acids. The chain's CDR3 is CASSSLPDTQYF. In nucleotides, the CDR3 is TGTGCCAGCAGCTCCTTACCAGATACGCAGTATTTT.